This T cell receptor (beta chain) was obtained from a study of vaccination and CD4 T cells after COVID-19. Whole-study context: Nasal swab PCR identified SARS-CoV-2 in the convalescent patients, of whom about ten were mild and one severe.

Cultured CD4+ T cell DNA underwent sequencing with the Oncomine TCR Beta short-read assay. TCRdb ran MiXCR on the PCR reads and lists one entry per CDR3 protein. The sample shows fewer than 4,500 distinct CDR3 sequences, approximately 16% of them seen only once. Regarding this clonotype: Its antigen is unidentified.

This CDR3 is built from 15 residues. Trimming shortened V by 0 bases and J by 0 bases, and 9 bases separated the two germline ends. Germline assignment: CDR1 SGHRS and CDR2 YFSETQ. Treatment denoted: approximately nine-day PBMC culture with coronavirus spike peptide pools or control peptides (ViraFEST assay). This chain links TRBV5-1 with TRBJ1-1, with D possibly matching TRBD1 (5 bases). The TCR originated in a human donor who had recovered from COVID-19. Sequenced input: CD4+ T cells from blood, cultured in vitro. CDR3 DNA: TGCGCCAGCAGCTTGGACCGGGGGTTGAACACTGAAGCTTTCTTT. It yields the protein CASSLDRGLNTEAFF.